The rows below give T cell receptor beta chains drawn from one sample of a study of beta chain features in type 1 diabetes. Repertoires were generated with immunoSEQ multiplex PCR, while TCRdb's copy carries only in-frame clones and drops some. The sample gives hundreds of thousands of clones, about 14% of which show up once; roughly 0.04% is in the top ten. The sample was naive CD4+ T cells from blood. Receptors originate from a man in his late teens or twenties with type 1 diabetes. The CDR3 runs from the conserved cysteine through the conserved F or W. D genes are given only for firm matches. Some rows mark clone size as missing; the rest say once, few, many or name a class of expanded clone.

D gene,clone size,V gene,J gene,CDR3 protein,CDR3 DNA
-,-,TRBV30,TRBJ2-5,CAWSILRETQYF,TGTGCCTGGAGTATCCTGAGGGAGACCCAGTACTTC
-,-,TRBV30,TRBJ2-3,CAWAGPGAQYF,TGTGCCTGGGCAGGTCCGGGGGCGCAGTATTTT
-,-,TRBV30,TRBJ2-7,CAWKRGSYEQYF,TGTGCCTGGAAGCGTGGGTCCTACGAGCAGTACTTC
TRBD2,-,TRBV30,TRBJ2-1,CAWSLGSGGMNEQFF,TGTGCCTGGAGCCTAGGATCGGGGGGTATGAATGAGCAGTTCTTC
-,-,TRBV29-1,TRBJ2-7,CSAETGMGSYEQYF,TGCAGCGCTGAAACCGGGATGGGCTCCTACGAGCAGTACTTC
-,few,TRBV6-5,TRBJ1-2,CASSSTASNYGYTF,TGTGCCAGCAGTTCTACGGCCTCTAACTATGGCTACACCTTC
-,few,TRBV7-2,TRBJ1-2,CASSLFRDYGYTF,TGTGCCAGCAGCTTATTCAGGGACTATGGCTACACCTTC
-,few,TRBV7-9,TRBJ2-7,CASSSHYEQYF,TGTGCCAGCAGCTCCCACTACGAGCAGTACTTC
-,few,TRBV29-1,TRBJ1-2,CSVQVREEHGYTF,TGCAGCGTTCAAGTTAGGGAAGAACATGGCTACACCTTC
TRBD2,few,TRBV10-3,TRBJ2-4,CAISDDDSSGRIPVNIQYF,TGTGCCATCAGTGACGACGATTCTAGCGGGAGGATCCCAGTAAACATTCAGTACTTC
-,few,TRBV7-9,TRBJ2-7,CASTPGHRSEQYF,TGTGCCAGCACTCCGGGGCACAGGTCCGAGCAGTACTTC
-,-,TRBV5-4,TRBJ2-3,CASSPLRLLTDTQYF,TGTGCCAGCAGCCCCTTGAGACTTTTAACAGATACGCAGTATTTT
-,few,TRBV28,TRBJ1-4,CATSDRGLFF,TGTGCCACCTCCGATCGAGGACTGTTTTTT
-,-,TRBV27,TRBJ1-1,CASKDTNTEAFF,TGTGCCAGCAAGGACACAAACACTGAAGCTTTCTTT
-,few,TRBV9,TRBJ2-5,CASSVSPARRYQETQYF,TGTGCCAGCAGCGTTTCCCCGGCAAGAAGGTACCAAGAGACCCAGTACTTC
-,-,TRBV9,TRBJ2-5,CASSVLGQPQETQYF,TGTGCCAGCAGTGTCCTCGGACAGCCCCAAGAGACCCAGTACTTC
-,few,TRBV28,TRBJ2-7,CASSLGGPDEQYF,TGTGCCAGCAGTTTAGGGGGGCCCGACGAGCAGTACTTC
-,few,TRBV29-1,TRBJ2-7,CSALGAGYEQYF,TGCAGCGCCCTAGGGGCGGGCTACGAGCAGTACTTC
-,few,TRBV29-1,TRBJ2-3,CSVELSDTQYF,TGCAGCGTTGAACTGTCAGATACGCAGTATTTT
-,few,TRBV10-3,TRBJ2-5,CATGFIDAGVNQETQYF,TGTGCCACCGGTTTCATCGATGCCGGGGTGAACCAAGAGACCCAGTACTTC
-,few,TRBV30,TRBJ2-2,CAWSYRNTGELFF,TGTGCCTGGAGTTACAGAAACACCGGGGAGCTGTTTTTT
TRBD1,-,TRBV6-1,TRBJ2-3,CASSGPGGTQYF,TGTGCCAGCAGTGGCCCAGGGGGTACGCAGTATTTT
TRBD1,few,TRBV27,TRBJ2-1,CASSSQGARYNEQFF,TGTGCCAGCAGTTCCCAGGGGGCGAGATACAATGAGCAGTTCTTC
-,few,TRBV30,TRBJ2-3,CAWRRKAVSTDTQYF,TGTGCCTGGAGAAGAAAGGCAGTGTCCACAGATACGCAGTATTTT
-,-,TRBV11-2,TRBJ2-3,CASSLGTSTDTQYF,TGTGCCAGCAGCCTAGGGACTAGCACAGATACGCAGTATTTT
-,-,TRBV6-5,TRBJ2-7,CASSYRPGNYEQYF,TGTGCCAGCAGTTACCGCCCAGGAAACTACGAGCAGTACTTC
-,-,TRBV7-3,TRBJ1-5,CASSLSHPSNQPQHF,TGTGCCAGCAGCTTATCACACCCTAGCAATCAGCCCCAGCATTTT
TRBD1,few,TRBV5-1,TRBJ1-2,CASSLVPGGYGYTF,TGCGCCAGCAGCTTGGTACCAGGGGGCTATGGCTACACCTTC
-,-,TRBV18,TRBJ2-7,CASSPFGGHQDEQYF,TGTGCCAGCTCACCATTCGGGGGTCATCAGGACGAGCAGTACTTC
-,-,TRBV20-1,TRBJ1-1,CSAIAGTEAFF,TGCAGTGCTATTGCTGGCACTGAAGCTTTCTTT
TRBD1,-,TRBV5-6,TRBJ1-4,CASSWEQGRWTNEKLFF,TGTGCCAGCAGTTGGGAACAGGGGCGATGGACTAATGAAAAACTGTTTTTT
-,-,TRBV2,TRBJ1-3,CASSQDSGNTIYF,TGTGCCAGCAGCCAGGACTCTGGAAACACCATATATTTT
-,few,TRBV21-1,TRBJ1-2,CASSICRDRGIGYTF,TGTGCCAGCAGCATTTGCCGGGACAGGGGGATTGGCTACACCTTC
-,-,TRBV7-9,TRBJ1-2,CASSPSGVGYTF,TGTGCCAGCAGCCCGTCGGGGGTTGGCTACACCTTC
-,-,TRBV21-1,TRBJ1-2,CASSTREGYGYTF,TGTGCCAGCAGCACAAGGGAAGGGTATGGCTACACCTTC
-,few,TRBV29-1,TRBJ1-4,CSVGAAPNEKLFF,TGCAGCGTTGGGGCGGCCCCTAATGAAAAACTGTTTTTT
-,few,TRBV30,TRBJ1-1,CAWSSYTEAFF,TGTGCCTGGAGTTCTTATACTGAAGCTTTCTTT
TRBD1,few,TRBV7-9,TRBJ2-1,CASRPTGNYNEQFF,TGTGCCAGCAGGCCGACAGGGAACTACAATGAGCAGTTCTTC
TRBD1,-,TRBV7-2,TRBJ2-1,CASSLGGTGGDEQFF,TGTGCCAGCAGCTTAGGAGGGACAGGGGGCGATGAGCAGTTCTTC
TRBD2,-,TRBV4-1,TRBJ2-1,CASSQGTVGTISNEQFF,TGCGCCAGCAGCCAAGGTACCGTAGGGACTATATCCAATGAGCAGTTCTTC
TRBD1,-,TRBV7-3,TRBJ2-7,CASSLRQGANYEQYF,TGTGCCAGCAGCTTAAGGCAGGGGGCAAACTACGAGCAGTACTTC